The clone carrying this T cell receptor beta chain was counted between two and nine times. Its antigen is unknown. Donors underwent one heparinised blood draw, 100 to 150 mL on average. The data originate from a study of beta chain features in type 1 diabetes. Study-wide results and caveats: Moderate but significant shortening of TCRB CDR3s was recorded in all four CD4+ subsets from Type 1 diabetes patients.

The CDR3 spans 13 residues. Trimming pared 5 bases from V and 4 bases from J, leaving 9 bases between. Germline V gene data show CDR1 as LNHDA and CDR2 as SQIVND (reference sequence). Since all of the isolated RNA was reverse transcribed, expressed TCRB transcripts were what got sequenced. Data came from immunoSEQ multiplex PCR; TCRdb stores just in-frame clones and leaves some out. In the table there are a few hundred thousand clones, around 25% of which are singletons. Sequenced material: naive CD4+ T cells from blood. The chain is built from TRBV19 and TRBJ2-1; D is uncertain. The origin of this receptor is a young woman with type 1 diabetes. The CDR3 coding sequence is TGTGCCAGTAGTCGTCTAGAATACAATGAGCAGTTCTTC. Translated, it gives CASSRLEYNEQFF.